This T cell receptor beta chain was documented in a study of PD-1 blockade in classical Hodgkin lymphoma (dated by TCRdb to the early 2020s). With respect to the entire study: Nivolumab dosing was 3 mg/kg intravenously every 2 weeks, continuing until either disease progression or unacceptable toxicity. A peripheral blood immune signature of response to PD-1 blockade in classical Hodgkin lymphoma was defined using TCR beta sequencing and CyTOF.

What the authors observed across the whole study: The study covered only a single clinical trial cohort, and the causes of the repertoire differences, possibly disease activity or prior therapy, were still not defined. Trial patients achieving complete response had baseline diversity similar to newly diagnosed patients, whereas partial responders and progressors had significantly lower diversity. Baseline TCR diversity was reported to be lower in newly diagnosed patients than in healthy donors, and even lower in relapsed/refractory patients. CD4+ but not CD8+ TCR diversity rose significantly by C4D1 (p=0.0027 vs p=0.16), most apparent in complete responders (p=0.02). Diversity was lower in patients who began nivolumab less than 1 year after ASCT, so these patients were left out of later analyses to avoid confounding by immune reconstitution.

Details on this clone: The clone's antigen remains unknown. No much larger clone is present one base from it, and per-base qualities are unavailable.

Taken with the paper, the label for time point translates to: cycle 2 day 1 (C2D1) of nivolumab. Every trial patient had relapsed after autologous stem cell transplantation, and cohorts A, B and C differed in prior brentuximab vedotin exposure. The trial cohort was composed of 56 patients with relapsed/refractory classical Hodgkin lymphoma, for whom complete response, partial response or progressive disease was recorded as best overall response. Single-agent nivolumab was administered to trial patients in the multi-cohort phase II CheckMate 205 trial. An independent review committee assessed best overall response using the 2007 International Working Group response criteria. Trial PBMCs were collected just before the start of nivolumab (C1D1) and during therapy at cycle 2 day 1 and cycle 4 day 1. Peripheral blood was collected in 8 mL Vacutainer Cell Preparation Tubes, from which PBMCs were isolated by centrifugation and then cryopreserved.

The Qiagen DNeasy kit was used to extract genomic DNA from unsorted PBMCs and from the negatively selected CD4+ and CD8+ fractions. TCR beta CDR3 regions were amplified by immunoSEQ multiplex PCR using primers annealing to V and J segments. A synthetic immune receptor repertoire was used to minimize amplification bias, and any remaining bias was removed computationally after sequencing. Concerning the study's data processing: Custom Python scripts were used to quantify repertoire diversity as the Shannon entropy index. Unsorted, CD4+ and CD8+ repertoires were analyzed separately, except in combined analyses where CD4+ and CD8+ sequences were merged in silico. A clone counted as expanded when the clone's frequency after treatment rose at least 2-fold relative to C1D1, and clones undetected at baseline were given a pseudocount of 0.5. Singleton clones were defined as clones with 0 or 1 copy at C1D1, and non-singleton clones were defined as clones with 2 or more copies. By matching protein sequences in sorted samples from the same patient, clones expanded in unsorted samples were annotated as CD4+, CD8+ or unknown. Diversity changes from C1D1 to C4D1 were tested in paired samples using Wilcoxon tests. This is the immuneACCESS table as TCRdb keeps it, with only in-frame sequences that have V and J called. A part of the clones is gone; compared with another copy, unresolved V genes explain less than half, and the rest is unexplained. Clone size and the V and J calls come from that table; the DNA yielded D and trimming. For this sample the table gives about 22,000 clones, of which around 80% were detected only once. The ten largest account for about a sixth of the sample.

Unmatched junction bases come to 13, with V trimmed by 3 bases and J by 2 bases. CDR1 is given as SGHDN and CDR2 as FVKESK, both from the germline V gene. CDR3 length: 19 amino acids, cysteine to phenylalanine. The DNA shown is the 57-base CDR3, in frame from base 1. The sample in question was peripheral blood mononuclear cells (PBMCs), obtained before the second cycle of nivolumab. This chain is built from TRBV14 and TRBJ2-2, with TRBD2 matching 9 junction bases. The TCR sequence derives from a human donor with classical Hodgkin lymphoma. The nucleotide sequence reads TGTGCCAGCAGCCACCGTTACCTGGCGGGAGGGCCAAACACCGGGGAGCTGTTTTTT. This sequence encodes CASSHRYLAGGPNTGELFF.